A selection of T cell receptor beta chains follows, all from one sample in a study of T cells in Graves' hyperthyroidism and ophthalmopathy. TCRdb fed the multiplex PCR reads into MiXCR, producing one record per CDR3 protein. The data show under 700,000 distinct CDR3 sequences, approximately 15% seen once. Sequencing used blood. These receptors came from a woman younger than 30 with Graves' hyperthyroidism. Both conserved end residues are part of each CDR3. The D gene is left open where the match is weak. Clone size, where shown, is once, few, many, or a class for clones that have expanded.

size,V,J,D,DNA,CDR3
many,TRBV12-3/TRBV12-4,TRBJ1-1,-,TGTGCCAGCAGTTTAGTGGGGGGGTCGGAAGCTTTCTTT,CASSLVGGSEAFF
few,TRBV20-1,TRBJ2-3,TRBD2,TGCAGTGCTAGTATCGGGAGGGCCACAGATACGCAGTATTTT,CSASIGRATDTQYF
many,TRBV28,TRBJ2-3,TRBD2,TGTGCCAGCAGCTCACCCTGGACTAGCGGGAGGGCCGTCCTCACAGATACGCAGTATTTT,CASSSPWTSGRAVLTDTQYF
few,TRBV5-1,TRBJ2-5,-,TGCGCCAGCAGCTTCGGGGCGAAGGAGACCCAGTACTTC,CASSFGAKETQYF
-,TRBV20-1,TRBJ2-7,-,TGCAGTGCTAGAGGAGGAGAACGCGGGGTTCTCTACGAGCAGTACTTC,CSARGGERGVLYEQYF
many,TRBV11-2,TRBJ2-3,TRBD2,TGTGCCAGCAGCTCCCTCGGGGTTAGCGGGAGGGCCCTGGATACGCAGTATTTT,CASSSLGVSGRALDTQYF
many,TRBV19,TRBJ1-5,-,TGTGCCAGTGGCCGGACAGAGTATAGCAATCAGCCCCAGCATTTT,CASGRTEYSNQPQHF
-,TRBV20-1,TRBJ1-6,-,TGCAGTGCTAGAGGGGGGGGGGCGGATTCACCCCTCCACTTT,CSARGGGADSPLHF
many,TRBV20-1,TRBJ2-5,-,TGCAGTGCTAGAGATGCTCGTCGAGACAAAAAGCAAGGGACCCAGTACTTC,CSARDARRDKKQGTQYF
few,TRBV7-9,TRBJ2-5,-,TGTGCCAGCAGCTTCGGCGGAGTGGAGACCCAGTACTTC,CASSFGGVETQYF
-,TRBV6-2/TRBV6-3,TRBJ2-6,TRBD2,TGTGCCGTAGTCGCTACAGGGACTAGCTCTGGGGCCAACGTCCTGACTTTC,CAVVATGTSSGANVLTF
many,TRBV3-1,TRBJ2-7,-,TGTGCCAGCAGCCAAGGTACGGGGACGGGCTACGAGCAGTACTTC,CASSQGTGTGYEQYF